This entry is about one T cell receptor (beta chain). The target antigen is unknown. The germline CDR1 and CDR2 sequences are WSHSY and SAAADI. CDR3 size: 12 residues. Trimming removed 6 bases from V and 8 bases from J, with 10 bases in between. The source of the sample is a study of response to subunit inactivated influenza vaccine. General observations from the study: Authors suggested that a seasonal influenza vaccination recruits few new T cells each time.

TCRdb independently ran MiXCR on the RT-PCR reads; one entry per CDR3 protein. The repertoire holds 500,000 to 600,000 distinct CDR3 sequences, with over 10% as singletons. The sequence was obtained from a man aged 45 to 65 who received an inactivated influenza vaccine. The V call is TRBV10-2, the J call TRBJ1-4; D is uncertain. The sample was PBMCs from blood, taken 40 to 50 days after vaccination. The DNA of the CDR3 is TGCGCCAGCAGGGAGGTTGGCGAAAAACTGTTTTTT. This sequence encodes CASREVGEKLFF.